These 27 T cell receptor beta chains were all obtained from the same sample, sequenced in a study of shared clonotypes between healthy human individuals. This table comes from immunoSEQ multiplex PCR, and its TCRdb copy is limited to in-frame clones, with some not included. The table records about 610,000 clones, about 96% of them present only once. The sample taken for sequencing was naive CD4+ T cells sorted from blood. Noted subset: CD45RA+ positively selected. Every receptor here comes from a woman aged 25 to 39 in good health.

In this sample, this clone turned up once. V and J are TRBV5-1 and TRBJ2-5, with 10 bases lining up with TRBD2. V trimming: 3 bases; J trimming: 2 bases; junction bases outside the gene matches: 4. CDR3 length equals 15 residues. The germline V gene has CDR1 SGHRS and CDR2 YFSETQ. The DNA for the CDR3 is TGCGCCAGCAGCTGGACTAGCGGCGCTCAAGAGACCCAGTACTTC. Translating it yields CASSWTSGAQETQYF.

The V gene is TRBV5-4, the J gene TRBJ2-7, with unresolved D. Trimming removed 1 base at V and 0 bases at J, with 8 bases between. The CDR3 length is 14 residues. Germline V gene lookup returns CDR1 SGHNT and CDR2 YYREEE (reference sequence). CDR3: CASSLSLASYEQYF. The CDR3 DNA reads as TGTGCCAGCAGCTTGAGTCTGGCCTCCTACGAGCAGTACTTC.

The J gene is TRBJ2-7, the V gene TRBV6-1; no reliable D call. Trimming shortened V by 5 bases and J by 2 bases, and 16 bases separated the two germline ends. CDR3 length: 15 amino acids. The germline gives CDR1 MNHNS, CDR2 SASEGT. CDR3 sequence reads: CASSLPSLGPYEQYF. The CDR3 DNA reads TGTGCCAGCAGTCTCCCCAGTCTCGGGCCCTACGAGCAGTACTTC.

For this clone: The sample contains more than one DNA sequence encoding this CDR3. The chain carries TRBV2 and TRBJ2-7; 11 bases agree with TRBD2. In germline, CDR1 is SNHLY, CDR2 FYNNEI. The ends lost 4 bases at V and 2 bases at J; junction bases unmatched: 1. The CDR3 covers 14 residues. CDR3 in amino acids: CASSGLAGTYEQYF. The CDR3 coding sequence is TGTGCCAGCAGTGGACTAGCGGGGACCTACGAGCAGTACTTC.

This chain links TRBV5-4 with TRBJ2-1; 10 positions match TRBD1. Germline V CDR1 and CDR2: SGHNT, YYREEE (reference sequence). J was trimmed by 5 bases and V by 0 bases; bases with no gene match: 2. The CDR3 consists of 15 residues. The CDR3 DNA sequence: TGTGCCAGCAGCTTGGGGGGACAGGGGCACAATGAGCAGTTCTTC. Amino acids: CASSLGGQGHNEQFF.

The chain employs TRBV7-3 and TRBJ2-6; D gene unclear. Between the trimmed V and J ends, which lost 7 bases and 0 bases, there was a span of 13 bases. Germline V gene data show CDR1 as SGHTA and CDR2 as FQGTGA. This CDR3 has 16 residues. The CDR3 region has the DNA TGTGCCAGCACCGACGGTAGTGGCTCTGGGGCCAACGTCCTGACTTTC. Translated: CASTDGSGSGANVLTF.

The J gene is TRBJ2-7, the V gene TRBV6-5; 8 bases are a match to TRBD1. Unmatched junction bases numbered 9, after V lost 5 bases and J lost 6 bases. Per germline, CDR1 MNHEY and CDR2 SVGAGI. This CDR3 spans 14 amino acids. CDR3 protein: CASSRGQGAFEQYF. CDR3 nucleotide sequence: TGTGCCAGCAGTCGCGGACAGGGAGCGTTCGAGCAGTACTTC.

This chain connects TRBV14 to TRBJ1-1, with 8 bases that match TRBD1. The V gene's germline CDR1 is SGHDN and CDR2 FVKESK. This CDR3 is built from 13 residues. Germline trimming cut 5 bases from V and 5 bases from J; bases unmatched to any gene: 4. In DNA form, the CDR3 reads TGTGCCAGCAGCTTTGACAGGGGTACTGAAGCTTTCTTT. It specifies CASSFDRGTEAFF.

The chain joins TRBV30 to TRBJ1-1; 7 nucleotides line up with TRBD1. Germline V gene sequence: CDR1 GTSNPN, CDR2 SVGIG (reference sequence). The CDR3 extends over 15 amino acids. V lost 3 bases, J lost 7 bases, and 14 bases stayed unmatched. This chain's CDR3 is CAWRERGGGRGEAFF. The CDR3 region has the DNA TGTGCCTGGAGGGAACGGGGAGGGGGCCGTGGTGAAGCTTTCTTT. The full variable domain, completed using reference TRBV30 and TRBJ1-1, is SQTIHQWPATLVQPVGSPLSLECTVEGTSNPNLYWYRQAAGRGLQLLFYSVGIGQISSEVPQNLSASRPQDRQFILSSKKLLLSDSGFYLCAWRERGGGRGEAFFGQGTRLTVV.

Note on this clone: One end of the junction fails to match germline, which may point to a read error. The chain employs TRBV6-4 and TRBJ2-5; D possibly uses TRBD1 or TRBD2 (6 bases each). The germline V gene has CDR1 MRHNA and CDR2 SNTAGT. This CDR3 spans 9 amino acids. This CDR3 reads CASGGPGDF. Written as DNA, the CDR3 is TGTGCCAGCGGGGGGCCGGGCGACTTC.

This rearrangement joins TRBV7-6 to TRBJ1-4, with 8 nucleotides matching TRBD1. This CDR3 is built from 15 residues. V shed 5 bases, J shed 12 bases, and the junction held 14 bases outside the gene matches. The germline gives CDR1 SGHVS, CDR2 FNYEAQ. CDR3 sequence: CASSPGQGGQGELFF. In DNA form, the CDR3 reads TGTGCCAGCAGCCCCGGACAGGGCGGCCAGGGGGAACTGTTTTTT.

V gene TRBV28 combines with J gene TRBJ2-1, with 7 bases fitting TRBD2. Germline V CDR1 and CDR2: MDHEN, SYDVKM. CDR3 length equals 15 residues. V lost 5 bases to trimming and J lost 2 bases; unmatched junction nucleotides: 6. The CDR3 DNA reads TGTGCCAGCAGTCGAGCGGGGATAGCCTACAATGAGCAGTTCTTC. Encoded protein: CASSRAGIAYNEQFF.

The V call is TRBV27, the J call TRBJ1-1; TRBD1 agrees at 7 bases. This CDR3 has 13 residues. The V gene end was trimmed by 7 bases and the J gene end by 0 bases; junction bases not matched to a gene: 2. In germline, CDR1 is MNHEY, CDR2 SMNVEV (reference sequence). The CDR3 nucleotides are TGTGCCAGCAAGGGACAGCTGAACACTGAAGCTTTCTTT. Encoded protein: CASKGQLNTEAFF.

The chain has TRBV7-2 and TRBJ1-1; tentative D call: TRBD1 (6 bases). The ends were cut back, 2 bases at V and 5 bases at J, with 18 bases in the middle. The germline gives CDR1 SGHTA, CDR2 FQGNSA. The CDR3 extends over 16 amino acids. CDR3 DNA sequence: TGTGCCAGCAGCTTAAAGGCGACAGGTAGAGGTACTGAAGCTTTCTTT. Encoded protein: CASSLKATGRGTEAFF.

The gene calls are TRBV28 and TRBJ1-2; no reliable D call. CDR1 and CDR2 from the germline V gene are MDHEN and SYDVKM. Trimming left V 5 bases short and J 6 bases short, with 22 bases between. There are 16 residues in the CDR3. The CDR3 DNA reads as TGTGCCAGCAGTCCGTCGTTCCTAAACCCTAGCGATGGCTACACCTTC. Translation: CASSPSFLNPSDGYTF.

This clone appeared a single time. The rearrangement links TRBV19 to TRBJ1-1; D remains unclear. Germline V CDR1 and CDR2: LNHDA, SQIVND (reference sequence). V gave up 11 bases and J gave up 10 bases, with 17 bases separating them. CDR3 length: 11 residues. The chain's CDR3 is CASTWGGRAFF. CDR3 sequence (DNA): TGTGCCTCGACCTGGGGTGGTCGAGCTTTCTTT. Full variable domain (missing parts from reference TRBV19 and TRBJ1-1): DGGITQSPKYLFRKEGQNVTLSCEQNLNHDAMYWYRQDPGQGLRLIYYSQIVNDFQKGDIAEGYSVSREKKESFPLTVTSAQKNPTAFYLCASTWGGRAFFGQGTRLTVV.

J is TRBJ2-7 and V is TRBV6-5, with 12 bases identical to TRBD2. V dropped 3 bases and J dropped 3; count of bases not matched to a gene: 3. CDR3 length: 15 amino acids. Germline V lookup: CDR1 MNHEY, CDR2 SVGAGI. CDR3 DNA: TGTGCCAGCAGTTATACTAGCGGGAGGTACTACGAGCAGTACTTC. Translating it yields CASSYTSGRYYEQYF.

This chain joins TRBV2 and TRBJ2-7; D not resolved. CDR3 length: 16 amino acids. Germline assignment: CDR1 SNHLY and CDR2 FYNNEI. V gave up 5 bases and J gave up 5 bases, with 22 bases separating them. CDR3 loop: CASSLQIGVKLHEQYF. For the CDR3, the DNA is TGTGCCAGCAGTCTTCAGATTGGGGTTAAGCTCCACGAGCAGTACTTC.

This clone was detected once. V gene TRBV7-7 combines with J gene TRBJ2-5; TRBD2 agrees at 9 bases. This CDR3 is 16 amino acids long. The ends lost 5 bases at V and 5 bases at J; junction bases unmatched: 12. Per the germline V gene, CDR1 is SSHAT and CDR2 is FNYEAQ (reference sequence). This CDR3 is CASSPTGLAGLETQYF. CDR3 DNA: TGTGCCAGCAGCCCAACCGGGCTAGCGGGATTGGAGACCCAGTACTTC.

V gene TRBV4-1 combines with J gene TRBJ1-1; D is perhaps TRBD1 (5 bases). Trimming removed 5 bases from V and 1 base from J, with 26 bases in between. This CDR3 region has 19 residues. The germline CDR1 and CDR2 sequences are MGHRA and YSYEKL. The CDR3 is CASSRNSGTYLYGNTEAFF. The CDR3 nucleotides read TGCGCCAGCAGCAGGAACTCCGGGACCTACCTTTACGGGAACACTGAAGCTTTCTTT.

This sequence joins TRBV28 and TRBJ2-7, with D possibly being TRBD1 (8 bases). The germline V and J ends were trimmed by 5 bases and 7 bases, with 15 bases remaining between them. The germline V gene has CDR1 MDHEN and CDR2 SYDVKM. This CDR3 region has 13 residues. CDR3 region: CASSLTGGGEQYF. The CDR3 DNA reads TGTGCCAGCAGTCTCACAGGGGGAGGGGAGCAGTACTTC.

This sequence joins TRBV2 and TRBJ1-4; a weak D match, TRBD1 (5 bases). Trimming shortened V by 7 bases and J by 1 base, and 16 bases separated the two germline ends. The CDR3 consists of 16 residues. Germline V gene sequence: CDR1 SNHLY, CDR2 FYNNEI. The CDR3 DNA is TGTGCCAGCACCAGACCCTGGGGGGTAACTAATGAAAAACTGTTTTTT. This sequence encodes CASTRPWGVTNEKLFF.

CDR3 sequence reads: CASSRDRINYEQYF. CDR3 nucleotide sequence: TGTGCCAGCAGTCGGGACAGGATAAACTACGAGCAGTACTTC. The chain couples TRBV27 to TRBJ2-7, with TRBD1 matching over 8 bases. Unmatched junction bases numbered 6, after V lost 5 bases and J lost 3 bases. CDR1 and CDR2 from the germline V gene are MNHEY and SMNVEV (reference sequence). The CDR3 has 14 amino acids.

The chain links TRBV27 to TRBJ2-7; 7 nucleotides align to TRBD2. V lost 6 bases, J lost 2 bases, and 10 bases stayed unmatched. This CDR3 comprises 15 residues. Germline V gene sequence: CDR1 MNHEY, CDR2 SMNVEV (reference sequence). CDR3 amino acids: CASSPYGAGAYEQYF. The CDR3 DNA sequence: TGTGCCAGCAGCCCCTACGGGGCGGGAGCCTACGAGCAGTACTTC.

The chain is built from TRBV2 and TRBJ2-5; D may be TRBD1 (6 bases). The end of the DNA fits TRBJ2-7 better, so the J call may be wrong. The CDR3 sequence is 13 residues long. Germline assignment: CDR1 SNHLY and CDR2 FYNNEI. The chain's CDR3 is CATMTGNTYEQYF. CDR3 DNA: TGTGCCACCATGACAGGAAATACCTACGAGCAGTACTTC.

The gene calls are TRBV19 and TRBJ2-5; 12 bases fit TRBD2. With the DNA end fitting TRBJ2-7 better, the J assignment may be wrong. The CDR3 covers 15 residues. Germline lookup yields CDR1 LNHDA and CDR2 SQIVND (reference sequence). In DNA, the CDR3 is TGTGCCAGTAGACCTCTAGCGGGAGGGTCCTACGAGCAGTACTTC. It encodes CASRPLAGGSYEQYF.

V gene TRBV15 combines with J gene TRBJ2-3; 7 bases line up with TRBD2. CDR1 and CDR2 (germline): LNHNV, YYDKDF (reference sequence). CDR3 length equals 17 residues. The ends lost 1 base at V and 7 bases at J; junction bases unmatched: 14. The CDR3 bases are TGTGCCACCAGCAGAGGGGGGAGTGGGGCTAGCGGCTATACGCAGTATTTT. Protein product: CATSRGGSGASGYTQYF.